This T cell receptor beta chain emerged from a study of OX40 agonist ivuxolimab in advanced cancers. In the study overall: Dose-escalation patients had hepatocellular carcinoma, melanoma, renal cell or head and neck cancer.

Clones were read by immunoSEQ multiplex PCR, and TCRdb kept only the in-frame ones, dropping some. The table shows 77,000 or so clones, with 90% occurring only once. The germline V gene encodes CDR1 SGHTA and CDR2 FQGNSA. Trimming took off 1 base at V and 0 bases at J, with 7 bases between the two ends. CDR3 length equals 16 residues. This clone is a singleton in its sample. The sequenced sample was CD4+ or CD8+ T cells sorted from blood, obtained in a trial of the OX40 agonist ivuxolimab. V usage is TRBV7-2 and J usage is TRBJ2-6; D is uncertain. This TCR derives from an adult with an advanced solid tumor such as melanoma, head and neck, liver or kidney cancer. Written as DNA, the CDR3 is TGTGCCAGCAGCTTAGACGGAGCCTCTGGGGCCAACGTCCTGACTTTC. This translates into CASSLDGASGANVLTF.